The 5 T cell receptor beta chains in this list originate from one sample, sequenced in a study of shared clonotypes between healthy human individuals. TCRdb's table, derived via immunoSEQ multiplex PCR, lists solely in-frame clones and lacks some. This table has about 600,000 clones, 97% appearing once. Material for sequencing was naive CD4+ T cells sorted from blood. Subset of the sample: CD45RA+ positively selected. The receptors stem from a woman in her thirties in good health.

The chain carries TRBV6-5 and TRBJ2-5; the D gene could be TRBD1 or TRBD2 (6 bases each). The J call is doubtful: the DNA matches TRBJ2-7 better. The CDR3 spans 14 residues. Germline V gene data show CDR1 as MNHEY and CDR2 as SVGAGI. CDR3 loop: CASSRKLGGYEQYF. The CDR3 DNA sequence: TGTGCCAGCAGTCGGAAATTAGGGGGGTACGAGCAGTACTTC.

J is TRBJ2-1 and V is TRBV5-1; 15 bases align to TRBD2. Germline trimming cut 4 bases from V and 3 bases from J; bases unmatched to any gene: 8. CDR3 length equals 18 residues. CDR1 is SGHRS, CDR2 YFSETQ, per germline. As DNA, the CDR3 is TGCGCCAGCAGCACCGGACTAGCGGGAGGGCCGCGCTACAATGAGCAGTTCTTC. The encoded protein is CASSTGLAGGPRYNEQFF.

The V gene is TRBV5-1, the J gene TRBJ2-4; D unclear. Germline V CDR1 and CDR2: SGHRS, YFSETQ. This CDR3 spans 14 amino acids. Trimming cost V 2 bases and J 7 bases, with 13 bases left between them. CDR3 sequence reads: CASSFGTAGNIQYF. The CDR3 DNA sequence: TGCGCCAGCAGCTTCGGCACGGCTGGGAACATTCAGTACTTC.

The rearrangement joins TRBV29-1 to TRBJ2-4; TRBD1 agrees at 11 bases. Germline V gene lookup returns CDR1 SQVTM and CDR2 ANQGSEA. This CDR3 is 14 amino acids long. J lost 4 bases, V lost 5 bases, and 4 bases had no gene match. CDR3 protein: CSVRTGGTKNIQYF. The CDR3 coding sequence is TGCAGCGTTAGGACAGGGGGCACGAAAAACATTCAGTACTTC.

V gene TRBV9 combines with J gene TRBJ2-7, with TRBD2 identical over 12 bases. The CDR3 covers 18 residues. V trimming: 4 bases; J trimming: 5 bases; junction bases outside the gene matches: 16. The V gene's germline CDR1 is SGDLS and CDR2 YYNGEE. CDR3 sequence: CASSTSGLAGGPGHEQYF. CDR3 nucleotide sequence: TGTGCCAGCAGCACCAGCGGTCTAGCGGGAGGGCCGGGCCACGAGCAGTACTTC.